Given below is one T cell receptor beta chain in context. Its specificity is unknown. Clones were sequenced by immunoSEQ multiplex PCR, and TCRdb holds only the in-frame ones, with some missing. There are tens of thousands of clones in the sample; 95% occur only once, and 0.69% lies in the top ten. The source of the sample is a study of cytomegalovirus exposure and HLA in healthy donors. Study overall: The approximately 110 validation repertoires were reported in a later analysis to have been generated on the same platform as the roughly 670 first-cohort repertoires.

Germline CDR1 and CDR2: LGHNA and YSLEER. The ends were cut back, 0 bases at V and 5 bases at J, with 8 bases in the middle. The CDR3 spans 13 residues. From the 120-subject validation cohort, which was separate from the approximately 700-subject first cohort, the donors were drawn. Study findings and constraints: According to reports, the classifier identified cytomegalovirus status with high specificity and sensitivity. Altogether, about 160 TCR beta chains were recorded as cytomegalovirus-associated.

The receptor comes from a woman between 18 and 29 years old in good health and CMV-seronegative. The genes are TRBV4-3 and TRBJ2-7; D ambiguous. Material for sequencing was PBMCs. In DNA, the CDR3 is TGCGCCAGCAGCCAAGAATGGCAAAACGAGCAGTACTTC. This codes for CASSQEWQNEQYF.